This TCR beta chain is from a study of T cell responses to AZD1222 COVID-19 vaccine. Findings and caveats of the study: Clonal diversity was possibly underestimated, and the donors were mostly white British, with more females. Repertoire sampling happened only post peak T cell response. Spike regions recognized by vaccine-associated CD4 TCRs spanned the protein, led by 160-218 and 743-854. Epitopes outside B.1.351 and B.1.1.7 mutated regions reportedly drew nearly half of spike TCRs.

TCRdb keeps only in-frame clones here, not all; method: immunoSEQ multiplex PCR. The sample lists about 140,000 clones; 75% to 95% were seen once. Germline CDR1 reads LGHNA; CDR2 reads YSLEER. The CDR3 contains 18 residues. On this clone itself: Its antigen is not identified. The junction differs from germline at one of its ends, possibly a read error.

The sequence came from an adult who received the MenACWY meningococcal vaccine as a control. The chain uses TRBV4-3 and TRBJ2-2, with 8 bases that match TRBD2. Sequences were derived from peripheral blood, sampled 28 days after the second dose of the MenACWY control vaccine. The CDR3: CARSRGHPGAGGTGELFF. In nucleotides, the CDR3 is TGCGCCCGCAGCCGGGGGCATCCGGGGGCGGGGGGCACCGGGGAGCTGTTTTTT.